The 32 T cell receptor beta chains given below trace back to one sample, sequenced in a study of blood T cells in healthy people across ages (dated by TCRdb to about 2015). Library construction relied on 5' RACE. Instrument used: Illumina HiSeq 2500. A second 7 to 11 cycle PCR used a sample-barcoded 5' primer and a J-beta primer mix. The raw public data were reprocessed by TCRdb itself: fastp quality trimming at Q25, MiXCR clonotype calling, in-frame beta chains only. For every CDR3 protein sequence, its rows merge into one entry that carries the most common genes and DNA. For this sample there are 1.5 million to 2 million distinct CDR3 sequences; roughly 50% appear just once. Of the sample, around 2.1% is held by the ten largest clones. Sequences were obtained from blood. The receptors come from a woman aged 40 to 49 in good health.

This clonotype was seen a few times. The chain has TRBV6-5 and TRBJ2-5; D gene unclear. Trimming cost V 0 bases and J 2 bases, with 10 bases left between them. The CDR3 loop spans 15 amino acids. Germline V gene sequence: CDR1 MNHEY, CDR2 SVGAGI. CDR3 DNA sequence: TGTGCCAGCAGTTACTCGTCACAGTTACAAGAGACCCAGTACTTC. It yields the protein CASSYSSQLQETQYF.

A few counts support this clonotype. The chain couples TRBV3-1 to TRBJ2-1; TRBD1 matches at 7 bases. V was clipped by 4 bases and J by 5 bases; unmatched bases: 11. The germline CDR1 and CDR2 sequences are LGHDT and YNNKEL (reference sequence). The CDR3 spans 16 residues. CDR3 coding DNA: TGTGCCAGCAGCCGACAGACAGGGTTGCGTAACAATGAGCAGTTCTTC. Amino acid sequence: CASSRQTGLRNNEQFF.

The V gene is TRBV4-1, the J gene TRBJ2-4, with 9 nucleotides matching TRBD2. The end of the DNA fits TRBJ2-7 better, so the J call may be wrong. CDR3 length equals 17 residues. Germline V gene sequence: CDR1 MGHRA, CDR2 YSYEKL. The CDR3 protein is CASSQGGGVPASYEQYF. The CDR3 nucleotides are TGCGCCAGCAGCCAGGGCGGGGGGGTCCCAGCCTCCTACGAGCAGTACTTC.

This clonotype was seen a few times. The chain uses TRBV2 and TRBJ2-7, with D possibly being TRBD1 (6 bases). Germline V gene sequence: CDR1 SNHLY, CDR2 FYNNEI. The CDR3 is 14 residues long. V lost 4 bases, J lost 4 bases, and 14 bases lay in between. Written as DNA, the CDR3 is TGTGCCAGCAGTGTCCGGGACATCGAATACGAGCAGTACTTC. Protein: CASSVRDIEYEQYF.

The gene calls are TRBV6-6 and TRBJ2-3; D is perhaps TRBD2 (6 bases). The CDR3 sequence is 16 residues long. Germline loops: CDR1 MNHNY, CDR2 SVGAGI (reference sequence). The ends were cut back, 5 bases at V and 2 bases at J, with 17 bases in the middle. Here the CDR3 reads CASSPGKGTYTDTQYF. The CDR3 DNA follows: TGTGCCAGCAGTCCGGGAAAGGGGACTTACACAGATACGCAGTATTTT.

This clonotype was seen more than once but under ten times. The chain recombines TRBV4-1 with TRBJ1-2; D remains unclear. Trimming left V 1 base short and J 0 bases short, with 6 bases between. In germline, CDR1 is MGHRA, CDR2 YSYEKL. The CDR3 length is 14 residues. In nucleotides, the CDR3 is TGCGCCAGCAGCCAAGGGGGTTCTAACTATGGCTACACCTTC. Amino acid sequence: CASSQGGSNYGYTF.

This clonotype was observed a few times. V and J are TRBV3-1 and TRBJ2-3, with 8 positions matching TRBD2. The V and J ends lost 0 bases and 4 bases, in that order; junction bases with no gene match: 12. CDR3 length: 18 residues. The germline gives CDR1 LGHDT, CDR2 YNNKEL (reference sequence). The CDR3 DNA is TGTGCCAGCAGCCAAGATCGGGCTGGACTAGCAGTCGCAGATACGCAGTATTTT. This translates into CASSQDRAGLAVADTQYF.

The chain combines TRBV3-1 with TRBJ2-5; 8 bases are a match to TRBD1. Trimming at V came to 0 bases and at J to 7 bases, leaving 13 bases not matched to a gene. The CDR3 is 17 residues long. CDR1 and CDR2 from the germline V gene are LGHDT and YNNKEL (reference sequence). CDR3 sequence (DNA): TGTGCCAGCAGCCAAGATGGGGCAGGGGGCAATCGTGGGACCCAGTACTTC. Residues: CASSQDGAGGNRGTQYF.

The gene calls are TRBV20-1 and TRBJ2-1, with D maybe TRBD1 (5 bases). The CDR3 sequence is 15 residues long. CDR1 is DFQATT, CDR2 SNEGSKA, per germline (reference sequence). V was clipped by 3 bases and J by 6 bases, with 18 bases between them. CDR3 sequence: CSASNVAGLGNEQFF. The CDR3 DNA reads TGCAGTGCTAGTAATGTGGCAGGGTTGGGCAATGAGCAGTTCTTC.

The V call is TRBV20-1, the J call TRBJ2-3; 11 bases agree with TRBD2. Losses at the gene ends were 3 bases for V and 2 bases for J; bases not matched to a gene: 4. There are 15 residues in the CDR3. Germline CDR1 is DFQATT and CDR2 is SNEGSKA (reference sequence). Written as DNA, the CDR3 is TGCAGTGCTAGGAGACTAGCGGGAAACACAGATACGCAGTATTTT. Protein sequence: CSARRLAGNTDTQYF.

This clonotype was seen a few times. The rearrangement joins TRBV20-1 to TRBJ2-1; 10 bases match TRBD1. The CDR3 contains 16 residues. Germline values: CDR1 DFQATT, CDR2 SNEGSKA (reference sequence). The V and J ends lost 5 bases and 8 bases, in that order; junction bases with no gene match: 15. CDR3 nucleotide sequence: TGCAGTGCTCCCCAACGGGAGGGACAGGGGAGGCATGAGCAGTTCTTC. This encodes CSAPQREGQGRHEQFF.

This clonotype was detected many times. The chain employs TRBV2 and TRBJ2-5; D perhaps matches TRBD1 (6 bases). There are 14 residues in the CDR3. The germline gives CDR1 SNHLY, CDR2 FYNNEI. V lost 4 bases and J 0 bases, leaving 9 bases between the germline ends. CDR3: CASSAGQYQETQYF. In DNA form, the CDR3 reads TGTGCCAGCAGTGCCGGACAGTACCAAGAGACCCAGTACTTC.

CDR3 DNA sequence: TGTGCCAGCAGCGCGGGAGGACAGGGGGCCTACAATGAGCAGTTCTTC. Its protein is CASSAGGQGAYNEQFF. The chain carries TRBV9 and TRBJ2-1, with 10 bases fitting TRBD1. The V and J ends lost 3 bases and 2 bases, in that order; junction bases with no gene match: 5. The CDR3 is made up of 16 amino acids. The germline gives CDR1 SGDLS, CDR2 YYNGEE.

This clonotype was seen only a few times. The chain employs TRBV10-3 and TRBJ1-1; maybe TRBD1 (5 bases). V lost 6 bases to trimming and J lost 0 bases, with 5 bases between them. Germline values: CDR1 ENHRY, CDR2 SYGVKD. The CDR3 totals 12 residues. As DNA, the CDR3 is TGTGCCATCAGGACAGTGAACACTGAAGCTTTCTTT. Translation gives CAIRTVNTEAFF.

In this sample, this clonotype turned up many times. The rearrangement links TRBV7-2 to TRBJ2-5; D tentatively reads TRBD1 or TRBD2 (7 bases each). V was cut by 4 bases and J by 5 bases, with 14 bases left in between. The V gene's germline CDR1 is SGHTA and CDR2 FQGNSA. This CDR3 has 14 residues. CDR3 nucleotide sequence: TGTGCCAGCAGCTCAAACAGGGGAGGGGAGACCCAGTACTTC. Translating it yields CASSSNRGGETQYF.

The CDR3 loop is CASSLVTGAPHEQYF. The CDR3 DNA sequence: TGCGCCAGCAGCTTGGTGACAGGGGCGCCCCACGAGCAGTACTTC. The V gene is TRBV5-1, the J gene TRBJ2-7; 8 bases align to TRBD1. CDR1 and CDR2 from the germline V gene are SGHRS and YFSETQ. The CDR3 contains 15 residues. Trimming at V came to 0 bases and at J to 5 bases, leaving 7 bases not matched to a gene.

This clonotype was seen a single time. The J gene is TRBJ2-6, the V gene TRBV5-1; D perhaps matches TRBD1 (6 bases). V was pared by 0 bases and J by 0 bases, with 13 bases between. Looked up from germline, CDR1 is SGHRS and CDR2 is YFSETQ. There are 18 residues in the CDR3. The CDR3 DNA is TGCGCCAGCAGCTTGGACAGGGCCAACCCCTCTGGGGCCAACGTCCTGACTTTC. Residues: CASSLDRANPSGANVLTF.

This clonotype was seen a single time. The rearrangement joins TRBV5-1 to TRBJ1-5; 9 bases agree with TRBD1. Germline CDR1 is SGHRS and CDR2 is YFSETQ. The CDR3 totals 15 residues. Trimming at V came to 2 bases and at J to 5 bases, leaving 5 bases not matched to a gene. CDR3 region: CASSFSGDRDQPQHF. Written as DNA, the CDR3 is TGCGCCAGCAGCTTCTCCGGGGACAGGGATCAGCCCCAGCATTTT. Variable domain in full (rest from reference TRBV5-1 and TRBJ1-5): KAGVTQTPRYLIKTRGQQVTLSCSPISGHRSVSWYQQTPGQGLQFLFEYFSETQRNKGNFPGRFSGRQFSNSRSEMNVSTLELGDSALYLCASSFSGDRDQPQHFGDGTRLSIL.

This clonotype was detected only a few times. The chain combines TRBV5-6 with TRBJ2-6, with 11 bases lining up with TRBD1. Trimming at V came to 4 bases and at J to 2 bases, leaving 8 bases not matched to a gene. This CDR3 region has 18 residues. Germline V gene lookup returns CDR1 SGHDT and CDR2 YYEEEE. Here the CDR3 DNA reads TGTGCCAGCAGCCCGGACAGGGGGCGAAGTCCTGGGGCCAACGTCCTGACTTTC. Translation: CASSPDRGRSPGANVLTF.

The CDR3 loop reads CASSLGYSGYEQYF. The CDR3 DNA reads TGCGCCAGCAGCTTGGGCTACAGCGGCTACGAGCAGTACTTC. J is TRBJ2-4 and V is TRBV5-1, with a weak D call TRBD2 (5 bases). The DNA end favors TRBJ2-7, so the J call may be wrong. This CDR3 is built from 14 residues. Germline V lookup: CDR1 SGHRS, CDR2 YFSETQ.

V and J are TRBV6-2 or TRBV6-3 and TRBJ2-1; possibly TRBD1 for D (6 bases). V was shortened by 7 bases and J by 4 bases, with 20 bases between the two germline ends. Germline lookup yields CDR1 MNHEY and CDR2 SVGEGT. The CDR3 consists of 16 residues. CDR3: CASTYSRGMPYNEQFF. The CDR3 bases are TGTGCCAGCACCTACTCCAGGGGAATGCCTTACAATGAGCAGTTCTTC.

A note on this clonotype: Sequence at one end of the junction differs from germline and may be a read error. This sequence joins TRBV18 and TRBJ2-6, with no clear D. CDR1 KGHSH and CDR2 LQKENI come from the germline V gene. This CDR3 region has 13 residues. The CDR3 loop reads CVSSPPGANVLTF. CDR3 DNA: TGTGTCAGCTCACCACCTGGGGCCAACGTCCTGACTTTC.

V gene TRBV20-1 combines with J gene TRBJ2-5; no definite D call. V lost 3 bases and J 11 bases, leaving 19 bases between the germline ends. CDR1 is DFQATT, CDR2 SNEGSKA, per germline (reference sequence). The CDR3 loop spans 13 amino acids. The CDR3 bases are TGCAGTGCTAGTTTCCGGGCACCCAATGAGCAGTACTTC. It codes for CSASFRAPNEQYF.

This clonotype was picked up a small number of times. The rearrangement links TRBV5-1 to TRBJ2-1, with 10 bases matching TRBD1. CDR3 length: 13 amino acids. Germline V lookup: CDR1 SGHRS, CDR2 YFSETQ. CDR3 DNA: TGCGCGACCGGGACAGGGGATTTCAATGAGCAGTTCTTC. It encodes CATGTGDFNEQFF.

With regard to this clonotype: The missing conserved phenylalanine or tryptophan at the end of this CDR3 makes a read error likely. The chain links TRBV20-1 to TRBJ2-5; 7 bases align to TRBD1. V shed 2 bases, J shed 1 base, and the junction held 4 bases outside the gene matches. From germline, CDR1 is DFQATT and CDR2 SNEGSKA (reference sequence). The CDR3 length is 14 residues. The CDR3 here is CSARLDRVQETQYL. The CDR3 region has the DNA TGCAGTGCTAGATTAGACAGGGTCCAAGAGACCCAGTACCTC.

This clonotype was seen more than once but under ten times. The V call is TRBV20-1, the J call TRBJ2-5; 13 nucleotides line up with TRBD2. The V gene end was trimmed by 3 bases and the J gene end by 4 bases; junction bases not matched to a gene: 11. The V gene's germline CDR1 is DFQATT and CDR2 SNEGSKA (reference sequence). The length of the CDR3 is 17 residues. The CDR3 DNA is TGCAGTGCTAGCCTAGGACTAGCGGGGGAACCAGGAGAGACCCAGTACTTC. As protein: CSASLGLAGEPGETQYF.

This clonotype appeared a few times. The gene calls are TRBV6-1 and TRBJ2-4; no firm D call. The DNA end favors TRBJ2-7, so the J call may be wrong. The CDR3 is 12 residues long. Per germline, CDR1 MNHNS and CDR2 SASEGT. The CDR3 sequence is CASSDGPREQYF. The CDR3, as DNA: TGTGCCAGCAGTGACGGACCCCGCGAGCAGTACTTC.

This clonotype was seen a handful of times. CDR3 in amino acids: CASSEITAGGYTF. The CDR3 region has the DNA TGTGCCAGCAGTGAAATTACGGCGGGGGGCTACACCTTC. The gene calls are TRBV2 and TRBJ1-2; D is undetermined. The CDR3 has 13 amino acids. Germline assignment: CDR1 SNHLY and CDR2 FYNNEI. Trimming took 2 bases from V and 8 from J, leaving 12 bases between them.

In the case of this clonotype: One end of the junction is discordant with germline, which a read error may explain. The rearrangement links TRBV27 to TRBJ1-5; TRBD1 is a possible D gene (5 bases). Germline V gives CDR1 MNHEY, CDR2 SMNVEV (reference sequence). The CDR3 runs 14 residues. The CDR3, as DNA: TGTGCCAGCAGTGGGGGTGAAAGCAATCAGCCCCGGCATTTT. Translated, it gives CASSGGESNQPRHF.

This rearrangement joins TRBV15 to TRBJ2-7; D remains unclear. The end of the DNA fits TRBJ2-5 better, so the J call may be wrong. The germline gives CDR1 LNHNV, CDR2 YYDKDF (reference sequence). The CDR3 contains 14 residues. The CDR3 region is CATSRDASGETQYF. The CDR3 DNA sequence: TGTGCCACCAGCAGAGATGCTTCAGGAGAGACCCAGTACTTC.

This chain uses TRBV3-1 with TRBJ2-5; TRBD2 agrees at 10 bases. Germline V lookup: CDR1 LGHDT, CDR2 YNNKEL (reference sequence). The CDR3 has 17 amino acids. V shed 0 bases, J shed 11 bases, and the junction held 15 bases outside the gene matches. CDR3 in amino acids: CASSQDSGLAIYNEQYF. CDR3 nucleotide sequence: TGTGCCAGCAGCCAAGATTCGGGACTAGCGATATACAATGAGCAGTACTTC.

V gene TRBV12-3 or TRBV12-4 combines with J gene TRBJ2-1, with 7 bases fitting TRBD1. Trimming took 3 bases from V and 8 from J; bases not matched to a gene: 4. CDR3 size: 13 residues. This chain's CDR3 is CASSLGQPDEQFF. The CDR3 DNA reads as TGTGCCAGCAGTTTGGGACAGCCCGATGAGCAGTTCTTC.